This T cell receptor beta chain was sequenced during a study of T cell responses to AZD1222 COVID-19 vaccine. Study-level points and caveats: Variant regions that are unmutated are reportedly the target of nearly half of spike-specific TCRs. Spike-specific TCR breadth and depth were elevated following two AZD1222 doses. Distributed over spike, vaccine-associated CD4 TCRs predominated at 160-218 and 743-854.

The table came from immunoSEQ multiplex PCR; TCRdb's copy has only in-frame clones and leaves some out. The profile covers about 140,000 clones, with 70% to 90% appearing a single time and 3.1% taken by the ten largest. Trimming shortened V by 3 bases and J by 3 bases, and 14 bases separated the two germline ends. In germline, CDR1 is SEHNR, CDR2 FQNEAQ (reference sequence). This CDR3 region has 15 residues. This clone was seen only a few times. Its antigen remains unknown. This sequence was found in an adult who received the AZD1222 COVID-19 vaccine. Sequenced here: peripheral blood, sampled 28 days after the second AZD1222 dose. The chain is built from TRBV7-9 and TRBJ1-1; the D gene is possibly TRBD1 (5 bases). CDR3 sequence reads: CASSFTGPGDTEAFF. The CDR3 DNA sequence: TGTGCCAGCAGCTTTACGGGCCCGGGGGACACTGAAGCTTTCTTT.